The rows below give T cell receptor beta chains drawn from one sample of a study of blood T cell repertoires in COVID-19. Here immunoSEQ multiplex PCR was the method, and the copy in TCRdb shows in-frame clones only, minus some. The sample yields 100,000 to 150,000 clones, about 80% seen once. Sequences were obtained from peripheral blood. These TCRs come from a human donor in a cohort sampled during active COVID-19. Both conserved end residues are trimmed from each CDR3. Expanded clones are given a class, and other clones once, few, many or no size at all.

TRBV19	11	once	TRBJ1-2	ASSTGWAYGYT
TRBV6-5	12	few	TRBJ1-2	ASTWTEGALGYT
TRBV2	12	-	TRBJ2-7	ASSGGAGAYEQY
TRBV9	12	once	TRBJ1-3	ASSVGGGGNTIY
TRBV7-9	13	-	TRBJ1-4	ASSFRQGANEKLF
TRBV29-1	12	-	TRBJ1-4	SVGTGPTNEKLF
TRBV3-1/TRBV3-2	13	-	TRBJ2-3	ASSQQGHSTDTQY
TRBV2	13	-	TRBJ2-7	ASSQRTGGRYEQY
TRBV7-2	16	-	TRBJ2-1	ASSLVPLAGGYYNEQF
TRBV3-1/TRBV3-2	15	-	TRBJ2-3	ASSRFKRGGMGDTQY
TRBV5-5	13	-	TRBJ2-5	ASSLDRGWRETQY
TRBV28	13	once	TRBJ2-2	ATKRRVSTDRELF
TRBV3-1/TRBV3-2	11	-	TRBJ1-5	ASSQDLVQPQH
TRBV7-2	13	once	TRBJ1-1	ASSLPDRTDTEAF
TRBV7-8	13	-	TRBJ2-7	ASSLMGRASYEQY
TRBV11-3	13	-	TRBJ2-2	ASSLAGRRGGELF
TRBV19	14	-	TRBJ2-7	ASSSQDRGIYYEQY
TRBV30	11	-	TRBJ2-1	AWKGSGRIEQF
TRBV18	13	-	TRBJ1-6	ASSPLGQGNSPLH
TRBV11-2	12	-	TRBJ1-4	ASSYLATNEKLF
TRBV5-5	12	-	TRBJ1-5	ASSLYPENQPQH
TRBV10-3	13	once	TRBJ1-2	AIRPSIQGAHGYT
TRBV6-5	13	-	TRBJ2-7	ASSFQRDSPYEQY
TRBV5-5	11	-	TRBJ2-7	ASSLVRGYEQY
TRBV7-7	12	-	TRBJ2-5	ASSLTSGKETQY
TRBV7-3	11	-	TRBJ1-5	ASSLAPDQPQH
TRBV19	11	-	TRBJ1-1	ASSITMNTEAF
TRBV7-3	13	-	TRBJ1-2	ASSPGQGMGYGYT
TRBV27	13	-	TRBJ2-1	ASSLTSGSYNEQF
TRBV29-1	13	once	TRBJ2-3	SVETSSGSEDTQY
TRBV5-8	13	-	TRBJ2-2	ASSLNPGFTGELF
TRBV29-1	9	-	TRBJ2-1	STTRGNEQF
TRBV4-1	13	-	TRBJ2-7	ASSHQGDSTYEQY
TRBV19	12	-	TRBJ1-5	ASSIKDTYQPQH
TRBV5-8	11	-	TRBJ1-2	ASTRFRGWGYT
TRBV19	14	many	TRBJ2-3	ASSMSVESSTDTQY
TRBV5-5	12	-	TRBJ1-1	ASSLPPLNTEAF
TRBV28	11	-	TRBJ1-1	ASSLDRGTEAF
TRBV19	12	-	TRBJ2-1	ASTTSGGVNEQF
TRBV7-6	14	-	TRBJ2-1	ASSFGSLGGGYEQF
TRBV6-5	12	-	TRBJ1-2	ASRRTGADYGYT
TRBV5-1	14	-	TRBJ2-5	ASSLAGAGGLETQY
TRBV7-8	13	-	TRBJ1-5	ASSLVWDRGQPQH
TRBV2	12	-	TRBJ1-1	ASSENRDPTEAF
TRBV5-1	13	-	TRBJ1-1	ASSLGQGGLREAF
TRBV21-1	16	-	TRBJ2-7	ASSKAGYRGGVTYEQY
TRBV5-1	14	-	TRBJ2-5	ASSPGHAGGQETQY
TRBV6-5	13	-	TRBJ2-1	ASRSSGSSYNEQF
TRBV7-8	14	few	TRBJ2-5	ASSLGRGRAWETQY
TRBV4-1	14	-	TRBJ1-5	ASSQDSDYSNQPQH
TRBV7-9	12	-	TRBJ1-1	ASSPQGKMAEAF
TRBV6-5	9	-	TRBJ2-7	ASSLSNEQY
TRBV7-9	12	-	TRBJ1-1	ASSLQGSGTEAF
TRBV3-1/TRBV3-2	11	-	TRBJ2-2	ASTQEYTGELF